This T cell receptor beta chain was identified during a study of blood T cell repertoires in COVID-19. Here immunoSEQ multiplex PCR was the method, and the copy in TCRdb shows in-frame clones only, minus some. The sample includes 150,000 to 180,000 clones, approximately 78% of them seen just once. CDR1 is SNHLY, CDR2 FYNNEI, per germline. V lost 8 bases, J lost 4 bases, and 7 bases stayed unmatched. This CDR3 has 15 amino acids. The specimen sequenced was peripheral blood. The receptor's source is a man at least 80 years old with acute or convalescent COVID-19. The chain has TRBV2 and TRBJ2-2; 10 bases map to TRBD1. For the CDR3, the DNA is TGTGCCAGCCTGATCGGGACAGGGGTCACCGGGGAGCTGTTTTTT. Amino acid sequence: CASLIGTGVTGELFF.